Below, one TCR beta chain is given with its context. The PCR contained 60 Vbeta and 13 Jbeta primers. Libraries were prepared by immunoSEQ multiplex PCR; TCRdb keeps only in-frame clonotypes and omits some of them. The data show under 300,000 clones, roughly 91% seen once. The sample belongs to a study of cytomegalovirus exposure and HLA in healthy donors. The ends were cut back, 0 bases at V and 10 bases at J, with 14 bases in the middle. The CDR3 has 15 amino acids. Looked up from germline, CDR1 is SGDLS and CDR2 is YYNGEE. The chain couples TRBV9 to TRBJ1-6; a weak D match, TRBD1 (5 bases). Sequencing was performed on PBMCs. The clonotype comes from a girl aged 2 to 9 in good health and CMV-seronegative. The CDR3 loop reads CASSVGLGGISPLHF. In DNA form, the CDR3 reads TGTGCCAGCAGCGTAGGATTGGGGGGTATATCACCCCTCCACTTT.